The clone carrying this TCR beta chain is a singleton in its sample. Its antigen remains unknown. Only in-frame clones appear in the TCRdb table, and some are missing; sequencing was by immunoSEQ multiplex PCR. The sample yields millions of clones, more than 80% seen once. The data are from a study of shared clonotypes between healthy human individuals. Study as a whole: Each donor's CD4 naive and CD4 memory cells filled three plates apiece, CD8 naive two, and CD8 memory one.

Regarding the study as a whole: With a few donors compared, about 5% of naive CD4 clonotypes were shared. Estimated richness values were generally larger in naive subsets than in memory subsets.

This CDR3 contains 14 residues. Trimming removed 6 bases at V and 1 base at J, with 16 bases between. CDR1 and CDR2 (germline): SQVTM, ANQGSEA. CD4+ cells were split into CD45RA+ naive and CD45RA-negative memory subsets. The sequence was collected from a man aged 18 to 30 in good health. The V and J genes are TRBV29-1 and TRBJ2-7; D gene ambiguous. Material for sequencing was naive CD4+ T cells sorted from blood. The subset denotes: CD45RA+ positively selected. CDR3 nucleotides: TGCAGCGTAGCCCCTTGGGGTCGATCCTACGAGCAGTACTTC. The encoded protein is CSVAPWGRSYEQYF.